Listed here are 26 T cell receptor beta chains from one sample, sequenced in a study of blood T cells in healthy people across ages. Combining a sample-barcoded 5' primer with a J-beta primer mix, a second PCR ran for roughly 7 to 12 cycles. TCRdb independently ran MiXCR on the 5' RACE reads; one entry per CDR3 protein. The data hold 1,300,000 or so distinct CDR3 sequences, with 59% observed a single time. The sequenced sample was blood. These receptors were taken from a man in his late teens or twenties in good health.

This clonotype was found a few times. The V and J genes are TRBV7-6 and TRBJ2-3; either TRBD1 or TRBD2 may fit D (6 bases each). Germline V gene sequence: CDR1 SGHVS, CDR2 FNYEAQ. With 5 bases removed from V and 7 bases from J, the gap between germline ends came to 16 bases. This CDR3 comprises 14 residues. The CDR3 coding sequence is TGTGCCAGCAGCCCAAGGGCGGGGACATATACGCAGTATTTT. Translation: CASSPRAGTYTQYF. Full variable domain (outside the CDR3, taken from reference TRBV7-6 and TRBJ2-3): GAGVSQSPRYKVTKRGQDVALRCDPISGHVSLYWYRQALGQGPEFLTYFNYEAQQDKSGLPNDRFSAERPEGSISTLTIQRTEQRDSAMYRCASSPRAGTYTQYFGPGTRLTVL.

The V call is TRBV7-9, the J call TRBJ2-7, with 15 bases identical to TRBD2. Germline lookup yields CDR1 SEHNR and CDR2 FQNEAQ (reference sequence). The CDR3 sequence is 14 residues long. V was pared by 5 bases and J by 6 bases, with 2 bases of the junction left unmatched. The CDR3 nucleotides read TGTGCCAGCAGCGGACTAGCGGGAGGGCTCGAGCAGTACTTC. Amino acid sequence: CASSGLAGGLEQYF.

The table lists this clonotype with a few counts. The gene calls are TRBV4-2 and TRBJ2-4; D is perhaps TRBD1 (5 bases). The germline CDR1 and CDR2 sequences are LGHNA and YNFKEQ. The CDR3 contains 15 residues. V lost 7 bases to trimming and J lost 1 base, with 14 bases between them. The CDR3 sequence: CASTPQATAKNIQYF. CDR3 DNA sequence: TGTGCCAGCACACCACAGGCTACCGCCAAAAACATTCAGTACTTC.

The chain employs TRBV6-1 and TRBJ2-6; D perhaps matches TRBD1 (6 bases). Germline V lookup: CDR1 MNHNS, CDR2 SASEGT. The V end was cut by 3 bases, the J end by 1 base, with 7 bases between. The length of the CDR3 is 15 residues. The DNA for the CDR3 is TGTGCCAGCAGTGACCAGGGGTCTGGGGCCAACGTCCTGACTTTC. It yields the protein CASSDQGSGANVLTF.

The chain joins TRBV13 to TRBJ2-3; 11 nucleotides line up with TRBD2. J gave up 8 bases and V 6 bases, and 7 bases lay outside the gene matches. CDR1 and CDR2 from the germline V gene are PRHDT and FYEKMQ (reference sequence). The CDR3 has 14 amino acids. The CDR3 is CASSSGRAFGTQYF. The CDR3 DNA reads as TGTGCCAGCAGTAGCGGGAGGGCCTTTGGTACGCAGTATTTT.

CDR3 sequence: CASSQEYRGETQYF. In DNA form, the CDR3 reads TGCGCCAGCAGCCAAGAGTACAGGGGAGAGACCCAGTACTTC. The chain recombines TRBV4-1 with TRBJ2-5; 7 nucleotides align to TRBD1. Germline values: CDR1 MGHRA, CDR2 YSYEKL. The CDR3 length is 14 residues. V gave up 0 bases and J gave up 4 bases; unmatched junction bases: 2.

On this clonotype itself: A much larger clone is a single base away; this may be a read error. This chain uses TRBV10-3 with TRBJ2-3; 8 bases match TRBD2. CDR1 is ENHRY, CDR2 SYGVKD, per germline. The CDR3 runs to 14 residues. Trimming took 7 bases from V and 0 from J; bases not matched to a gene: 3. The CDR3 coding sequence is TGTGCCATCATGGCTAGCGGGAGCACAGATACGCAGTATTTT. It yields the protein CAIMASGSTDTQYF.

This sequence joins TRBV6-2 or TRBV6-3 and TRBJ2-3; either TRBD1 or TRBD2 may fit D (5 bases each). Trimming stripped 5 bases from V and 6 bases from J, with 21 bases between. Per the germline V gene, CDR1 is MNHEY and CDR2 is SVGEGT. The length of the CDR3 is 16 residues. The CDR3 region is CASSKRDPERRDTQYF. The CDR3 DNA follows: TGTGCCAGCAGTAAAAGGGACCCCGAAAGAAGGGATACGCAGTATTTT.

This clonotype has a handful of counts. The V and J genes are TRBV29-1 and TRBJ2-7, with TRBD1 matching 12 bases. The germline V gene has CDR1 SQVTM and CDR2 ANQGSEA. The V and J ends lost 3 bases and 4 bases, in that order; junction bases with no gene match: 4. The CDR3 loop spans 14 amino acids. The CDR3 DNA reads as TGCAGCGTTGAGGGACAGGGGGCGCGGTACGAGCAGTACTTC. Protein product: CSVEGQGARYEQYF.

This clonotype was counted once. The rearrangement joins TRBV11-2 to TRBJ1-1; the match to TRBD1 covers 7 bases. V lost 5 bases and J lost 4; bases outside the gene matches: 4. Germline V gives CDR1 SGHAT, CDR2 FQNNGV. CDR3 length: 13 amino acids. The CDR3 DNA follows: TGTGCCAGCAGCGCGGACAGGCGCACTGAAGCTTTCTTT. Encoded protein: CASSADRRTEAFF. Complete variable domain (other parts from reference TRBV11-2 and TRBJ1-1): EAGVAQSPRYKIIEKRQSVAFWCNPISGHATLYWYQQILGQGPKLLIQFQNNGVVDDSQLPKDRFSAERLKGVDSTLKIQPAKLEDSAVYLCASSADRRTEAFFGQGTRLTVV.

The CDR3: CAISGGANTGELFF. The CDR3 nucleotides read TGTGCCATCAGTGGGGGGGCGAACACCGGGGAGCTGTTTTTT. This chain links TRBV10-3 with TRBJ2-2; tentatively, D is TRBD2 (6 bases). V lost 4 bases and J 0 bases, leaving 6 bases between the germline ends. CDR3 length: 14 amino acids. Germline CDR1 reads ENHRY; CDR2 reads SYGVKD.

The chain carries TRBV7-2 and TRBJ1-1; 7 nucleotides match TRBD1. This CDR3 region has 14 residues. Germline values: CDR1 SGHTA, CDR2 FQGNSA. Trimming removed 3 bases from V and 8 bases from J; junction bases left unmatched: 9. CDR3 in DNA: TGTGCCAGCAGCTTCTGGACAGGAACGGCCGAAGCTTTCTTT. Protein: CASSFWTGTAEAFF.

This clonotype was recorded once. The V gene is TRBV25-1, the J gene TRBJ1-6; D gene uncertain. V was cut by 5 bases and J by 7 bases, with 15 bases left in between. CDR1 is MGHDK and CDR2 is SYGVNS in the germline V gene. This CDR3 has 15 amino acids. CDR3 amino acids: CASSWGGVSNSPLHF. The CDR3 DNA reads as TGTGCCAGCAGTTGGGGTGGGGTGTCAAATTCACCCCTCCACTTT. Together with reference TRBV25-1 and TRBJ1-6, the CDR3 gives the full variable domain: EADIYQTPRYLVIGTGKKITLECSQTMGHDKMYWYQQDPGMELHLIHYSYGVNSTEKGDLSSESTVSRIRTEHFPLTLESARPSHTSQYLCASSWGGVSNSPLHFGNGTRLTVT.

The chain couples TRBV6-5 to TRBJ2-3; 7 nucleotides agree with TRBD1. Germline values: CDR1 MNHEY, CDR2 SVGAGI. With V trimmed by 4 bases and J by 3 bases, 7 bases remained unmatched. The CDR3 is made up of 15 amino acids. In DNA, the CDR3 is TGTGCCAGCAGTTTACAGGGGTTAGTTACAGATACGCAGTATTTT. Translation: CASSLQGLVTDTQYF.

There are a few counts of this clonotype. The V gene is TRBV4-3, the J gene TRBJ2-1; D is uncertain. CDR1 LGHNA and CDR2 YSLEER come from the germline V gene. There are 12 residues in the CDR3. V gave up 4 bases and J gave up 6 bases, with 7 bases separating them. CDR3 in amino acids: CASSRPINEQFF. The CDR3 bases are TGCGCCAGCAGCCGGCCCATCAATGAGCAGTTCTTC.

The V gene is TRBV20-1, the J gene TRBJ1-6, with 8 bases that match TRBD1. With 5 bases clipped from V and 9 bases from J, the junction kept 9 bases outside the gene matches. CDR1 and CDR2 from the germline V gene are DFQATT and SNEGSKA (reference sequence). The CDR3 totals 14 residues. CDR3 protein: CSAGSGTGGSPLHF. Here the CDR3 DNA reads TGCAGTGCTGGATCCGGGACAGGTGGTTCACCCCTCCACTTT.

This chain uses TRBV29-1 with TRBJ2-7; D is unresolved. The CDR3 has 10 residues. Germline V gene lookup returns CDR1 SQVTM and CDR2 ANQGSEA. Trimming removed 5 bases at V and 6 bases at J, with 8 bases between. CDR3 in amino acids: CSVQVGEQYF. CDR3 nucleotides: TGCAGCGTTCAGGTCGGCGAGCAGTACTTC.

The CDR3 DNA reads TGTGCCAGCAGCCAAGAACAGGCGGGGCACCCGGATACGCAGTATTTT. Amino acid sequence: CASSQEQAGHPDTQYF. The V and J genes are TRBV4-2 and TRBJ2-3, with D maybe TRBD2 (6 bases). Germline CDR1 reads LGHNA; CDR2 reads YNFKEQ. The CDR3 length is 16 residues. Trimming cost V 0 bases and J 6 bases, with 16 bases left between them.

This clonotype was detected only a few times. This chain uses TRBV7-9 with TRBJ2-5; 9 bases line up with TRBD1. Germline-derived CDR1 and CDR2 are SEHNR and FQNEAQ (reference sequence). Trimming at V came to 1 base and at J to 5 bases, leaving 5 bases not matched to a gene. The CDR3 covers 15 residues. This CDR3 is CASSLGTGDLETQYF. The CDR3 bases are TGTGCCAGCAGCTTAGGGACAGGGGATTTGGAGACCCAGTACTTC.

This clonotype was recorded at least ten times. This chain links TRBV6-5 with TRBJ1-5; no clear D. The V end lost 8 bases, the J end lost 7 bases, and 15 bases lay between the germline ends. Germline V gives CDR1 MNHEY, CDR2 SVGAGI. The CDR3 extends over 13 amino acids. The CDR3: CASRYDGGQPQHF. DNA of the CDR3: TGTGCCAGCCGGTACGATGGAGGGCAGCCCCAGCATTTT.

The CDR3 protein is CATSDEPGQGADTQYF. The CDR3 DNA sequence: TGTGCCACCAGTGATGAACCGGGACAGGGGGCAGATACGCAGTATTTT. The chain joins TRBV24-1 to TRBJ2-3, with 11 nucleotides matching TRBD1. CDR1 and CDR2 from the germline V gene are KGHDR and SFDVKD. V was clipped by 3 bases and J by 4 bases; unmatched bases: 5. CDR3 length equals 16 residues.

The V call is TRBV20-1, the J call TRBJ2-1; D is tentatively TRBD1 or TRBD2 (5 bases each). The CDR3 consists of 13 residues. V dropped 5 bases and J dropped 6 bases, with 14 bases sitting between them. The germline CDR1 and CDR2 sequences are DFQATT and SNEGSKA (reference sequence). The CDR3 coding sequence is TGCAGTGCTCGCTCGGGGCTTTCCAATGAGCAGTTCTTC. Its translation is CSARSGLSNEQFF.

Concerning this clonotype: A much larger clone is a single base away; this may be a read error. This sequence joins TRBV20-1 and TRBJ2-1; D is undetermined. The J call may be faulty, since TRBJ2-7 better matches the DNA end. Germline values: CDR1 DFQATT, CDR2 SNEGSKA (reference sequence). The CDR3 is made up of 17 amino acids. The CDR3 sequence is CSARGQFSSNTYNEQYF. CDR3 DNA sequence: TGCAGTGCTAGAGGGCAGTTCAGCTCTAATACCTACAATGAGCAGTACTTC.

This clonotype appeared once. CDR3 sequence: CASSVGAASEQYF. DNA for the CDR3: TGCGCCAGCAGTGTGGGGGCGGCCAGCGAGCAGTACTTC. The J gene is TRBJ2-7, the V gene TRBV10-1; D is perhaps TRBD1 (6 bases). CDR1 WNHNN and CDR2 SYGVQD come from the germline V gene (reference sequence). The length of the CDR3 is 13 residues. Trimming took off 4 bases at V and 6 bases at J, with 13 bases between the two ends.

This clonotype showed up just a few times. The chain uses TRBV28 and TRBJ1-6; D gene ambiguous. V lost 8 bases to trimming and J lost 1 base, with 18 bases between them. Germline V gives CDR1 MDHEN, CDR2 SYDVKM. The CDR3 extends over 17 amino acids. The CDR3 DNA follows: TGTGCCAGCGGGCATGCCTATGGTGGATCCTATAATTCACCCCTCCACTTT. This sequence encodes CASGHAYGGSYNSPLHF.

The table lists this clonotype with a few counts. Here the CDR3 reads CSARVGRTGVQETQYF. The DNA of the CDR3 is TGCAGTGCTAGAGTAGGGCGGACGGGGGTCCAAGAGACCCAGTACTTC. The chain has TRBV20-1 and TRBJ2-5; D perhaps matches TRBD2 (6 bases). Trimming shortened V by 1 base and J by 1 base, and 16 bases separated the two germline ends. This CDR3 contains 16 residues. Germline CDR1 is DFQATT and CDR2 is SNEGSKA (reference sequence).